These 23 T cell receptor beta chains were sequenced from one sample in a study of blood T cell repertoires in COVID-19. Assay used: immunoSEQ multiplex PCR; TCRdb lists only in-frame clones, some missing. Counted here are 150,000 to 200,000 clones, 76% occurring once; the ten biggest clones make up around 16%. The sequenced sample consisted of PBMCs or T cells enriched from blood (not recorded which). These receptor sequences come from a woman aged 45-65 years with acute COVID-19.

This chain connects TRBV23-1 to TRBJ1-1; 11 nucleotides match TRBD1. TRBV23-1 is recorded as an ORF, its role being uncertain. CDR3 length equals 20 residues. V shed 0 bases, J shed 0 bases, and the junction held 12 bases outside the gene matches. The CDR3 nucleotides read TGCGCCAGCAGTCAATCAATTCAATTCGGGACAGGGGGGGTGAACACTGAAGCTTTCTTT. It is translated as CASSQSIQFGTGGVNTEAFF.

This clone was counted a single time. The chain carries TRBV9 and TRBJ2-2; TRBD1 aligns across 7 bases. Unmatched junction bases numbered 7, after V lost 3 bases and J lost 2 bases. There are 16 residues in the CDR3. Germline-derived CDR1 and CDR2 are SGDLS and YYNGEE. The CDR3 DNA reads as TGTGCCAGCAGCGCCGGGGACAGCCCCAACACCGGGGAGCTGTTTTTT. This codes for CASSAGDSPNTGELFF.

This chain connects TRBV18 to TRBJ2-6; D possibly corresponds to TRBD2 (7 bases). Germline V gives CDR1 KGHSH, CDR2 LQKENI. The V end lost 3 bases, the J end lost 2 bases, and 11 bases lay between the germline ends. The CDR3 runs 16 residues. This CDR3 reads CASSPSGGAGANVLTF. The CDR3 DNA is TGTGCCAGCTCACCGTCGGGGGGCGCTGGGGCCAACGTCCTGACTTTC.

The chain is built from TRBV20-1 and TRBJ1-4, with TRBD1 as a possible D gene (5 bases). V lost 1 base, J lost 17 bases, and 11 bases lay in between. The CDR3 covers 10 residues. Germline V lookup: CDR1 DFQATT, CDR2 SNEGSKA (reference sequence). The DNA for the CDR3 is TGCAGTGCTAGAGGGAGCGGGACCTTTTTT. Amino acid sequence: CSARGSGTFF.

The V call is TRBV6-1, the J call TRBJ1-1; the D is unclear. V was cut by 0 bases and J by 2 bases, with 10 bases left in between. CDR1 MNHNS and CDR2 SASEGT come from the germline V gene. This CDR3 spans 15 amino acids. For the CDR3, the DNA is TGTGCCAGCAGTGAAGCTACCACAGCAAACACTGAAGCTTTCTTT. Its translation is CASSEATTANTEAFF.

The chain joins TRBV5-1 to TRBJ2-3, with D perhaps TRBD2 (7 bases). Germline V lookup: CDR1 SGHRS, CDR2 YFSETQ. V lost 3 bases to trimming and J lost 5 bases, with 16 bases between them. This CDR3 contains 15 residues. CDR3 loop: CASSSYGGPGDTQYF. The CDR3 nucleotides are TGCGCCAGCAGCTCCTACGGGGGGCCCGGAGATACGCAGTATTTT.

The V and J genes are TRBV7-9 and TRBJ2-1; tentatively, D is TRBD1 (5 bases). CDR1 is SEHNR and CDR2 is FQNEAQ in the germline V gene (reference sequence). This CDR3 is 14 amino acids long. Trimming removed 1 base from V and 6 bases from J, with 10 bases in between. CDR3 nucleotide sequence: TGTGCCAGCAGCTTAGAGGGTAGGGGCAATGAGCAGTTCTTC. As protein: CASSLEGRGNEQFF.

The V call is TRBV19, the J call TRBJ1-1; possibly TRBD1 for D (5 bases). CDR3 size: 14 residues. Germline V gene lookup returns CDR1 LNHDA and CDR2 SQIVND (reference sequence). The germline V and J ends were trimmed by 3 bases and 1 base, with 9 bases remaining between them. DNA for the CDR3: TGTGCCAGTAGTATGAGGACATCGAACACTGAAGCTTTCTTT. It translates to CASSMRTSNTEAFF.

To note about this clone: One junction end disagrees with the germline gene, perhaps due to a read error. The chain links TRBV12-3 or TRBV12-4 to TRBJ1-1; no clear D gene. This CDR3 has 13 residues. CDR3 loop: CASGLPGNTEAFF. The CDR3 DNA follows: TGTGCCAGCGGTTTACCAGGCAACACTGAAGCTTTCTTT.

This clone was observed a single time. The J gene is TRBJ1-1, the V gene TRBV18; D call uncertain. CDR3 size: 14 residues. Trimming shortened V by 2 bases and J by 1 base, and 8 bases separated the two germline ends. Germline CDR1 KGHSH, CDR2 LQKENI. CDR3 bases: TGTGCCAGCTCACCAGGGTCAGGGAACACTGAAGCTTTCTTT. Protein: CASSPGSGNTEAFF.

The chain has TRBV19 and TRBJ1-2; a weak D match, TRBD1 (6 bases). V was trimmed by 4 bases and J by 5 bases, leaving 14 bases between them. The CDR3 is 14 residues long. Germline V gives CDR1 LNHDA, CDR2 SQIVND (reference sequence). CDR3 coding DNA: TGTGCCAGTAGTAGGACAGAAAAGGGTTATGGCTACACCTTC. This translates into CASSRTEKGYGYTF.

The chain links TRBV7-3 to TRBJ2-2; D not certain. From germline, CDR1 is SGHTA and CDR2 FQGTGA. V gave up 5 bases and J gave up 3 bases, with 4 bases separating them. The CDR3 has 12 residues. CDR3 coding DNA: TGTGCCAGCAGCCTTTACACCGGGGAGCTGTTTTTT. Its protein is CASSLYTGELFF.

The chain couples TRBV6-5 to TRBJ2-5; D may be TRBD1 (5 bases). CDR3 length: 15 amino acids. The ends were cut back, 6 bases at V and 2 bases at J, with 16 bases in the middle. CDR1 and CDR2 (germline): MNHEY, SVGAGI. Here the CDR3 DNA reads TGTGCCAGCAGCCGACGCGCAGGGCCACAAGAGACCCAGTACTTC. As protein: CASSRRAGPQETQYF.

This chain uses TRBV7-2 with TRBJ1-5; D is perhaps TRBD1 (6 bases). CDR1 and CDR2 (germline): SGHTA, FQGNSA. This CDR3 has 13 residues. The ends were cut back, 3 bases at V and 5 bases at J, with 8 bases in the middle. In nucleotides, the CDR3 is TGTGCCAGCAGCTTTAACAGGGATCAGCCCCAGCATTTT. This sequence encodes CASSFNRDQPQHF.

The rearrangement uses TRBV28 and TRBJ1-4, with D possibly TRBD1 on 6 matching bases. The CDR3 extends over 17 amino acids. In germline, CDR1 is MDHEN, CDR2 SYDVKM. Trimming cost V 6 bases and J 0 bases, with 17 bases left between them. CDR3 in amino acids: CASRAVLGAATNEKLFF. CDR3 bases: TGTGCCAGCAGGGCCGTATTGGGGGCCGCAACTAATGAAAAACTGTTTTTT.

This clone was seen more than once but under ten times. The genes are TRBV19 and TRBJ2-1; D not resolved. The V gene's germline CDR1 is LNHDA and CDR2 SQIVND (reference sequence). This CDR3 has 16 amino acids. Trimming stripped 6 bases from V and 0 bases from J, with 15 bases between. CDR3 DNA sequence: TGTGCCAGTAGAAACGAGATGGGCAGCTCCTACAATGAGCAGTTCTTC. This encodes CASRNEMGSSYNEQFF.

The chain recombines TRBV7-2 with TRBJ2-2; a weak D match, TRBD2 (7 bases). V lost 3 bases and J 4 bases, leaving 12 bases between the germline ends. CDR3 size: 15 residues. The V gene's germline CDR1 is SGHTA and CDR2 FQGNSA. DNA for the CDR3: TGTGCCAGCAGCTTTATTGGGGGGGCCACCGGGGAGCTGTTTTTT. This sequence encodes CASSFIGGATGELFF. The full variable domain, completed using reference TRBV7-2 and TRBJ2-2, is GAGVSQSPSNKVTEKGKDVELRCDPISGHTALYWYRQSLGQGLEFLIYFQGNSAPDKSGLPSDRFSAERTGGSVSTLTIQRTQQEDSAVYLCASSFIGGATGELFFGEGSRLTVL.

V usage is TRBV27 and J usage is TRBJ2-7; tentatively, D is TRBD2 (6 bases). This CDR3 has 18 amino acids. Germline V gene lookup returns CDR1 MNHEY and CDR2 SMNVEV (reference sequence). Trimming cost V 8 bases and J 6 bases, with 32 bases left between them. The CDR3 DNA reads as TGTGCCAGCTGTTGGCACCGGGACTCTCTGACAGCGGCCCTCGAGCAGTACGTC. Amino acids: CASCWHRDSLTAALEQYV.

The genes are TRBV7-2 and TRBJ2-1; no clear D. The CDR3 totals 14 residues. The germline CDR1 and CDR2 sequences are SGHTA and FQGNSA. Trimming stripped 9 bases from V and 4 bases from J, with 16 bases between. CDR3 coding DNA: TGTGCCAGTAGCCTCGAGACTCAATACAATGAGCAGTTCTTC. Translated: CASSLETQYNEQFF.

The chain is built from TRBV7-9 and TRBJ1-2, with 8 bases lining up with TRBD1. This CDR3 is built from 15 residues. CDR1 SEHNR and CDR2 FQNEAQ come from the germline V gene (reference sequence). The trim removed 0 bases at V and 6 bases at J, leaving 6 bases unmatched. The CDR3 DNA reads as TGTGCCAGCAGCTTAGCCCTCGGACAGGGCCATGGCTACACCTTC. This sequence encodes CASSLALGQGHGYTF.

The chain's CDR3 is CASKGQENTEAFF. In DNA, the CDR3 is TGTGCCAGCAAAGGACAGGAGAACACTGAAGCTTTCTTT. This chain links TRBV6-6 with TRBJ1-1; 7 nucleotides match TRBD1. The V and J ends lost 7 bases and 1 base, in that order; junction bases with no gene match: 3. CDR1 MNHNY and CDR2 SVGAGI come from the germline V gene (reference sequence). This CDR3 is 13 amino acids long.

V and J are TRBV5-6 and TRBJ1-3; TRBD1 matches at 8 bases. CDR3 length: 16 amino acids. V lost 3 bases, J lost 3 bases, and 8 bases stayed unmatched. The V gene's germline CDR1 is SGHDT and CDR2 YYEEEE. In DNA form, the CDR3 reads TGTGCCAGCAGCTCACTAACAGGGGGGAGTGGAAACACCATATATTTT. Its protein product is CASSSLTGGSGNTIYF.

This chain uses TRBV4-2 with TRBJ1-1; the D is unclear. The V gene's germline CDR1 is LGHNA and CDR2 YNFKEQ. V lost 2 bases, J lost 1 base, and 17 bases lay in between. The CDR3 totals 17 residues. The CDR3 sequence is CASSQSAKGVENTEAFF. The CDR3 coding sequence is TGTGCCAGCAGCCAATCGGCGAAGGGAGTAGAGAACACTGAAGCTTTCTTT.